The 31 T cell receptor beta chains given below trace back to one sample, sequenced in a study of CD8 T cells in ankylosing spondylitis. Each CDR3 protein gets one entry after TCRdb re-called the 5' RACE reads with MiXCR. The sample contains around 150,000 distinct CDR3 sequences, 9.5% to 12% of which appear only once. The sequencing input was blood, either unsorted or a sorted T cell fraction (not recorded which). Receptors originate from a female donor with ankylosing spondylitis or in good health (not recorded which).

A note on this clonotype: The junction does not match germline at one end; this may be a read error. V usage is TRBV28 and J usage is TRBJ1-5; perhaps TRBD1 as D (6 bases). This CDR3 comprises 17 residues. CDR1 and CDR2 from the germline V gene are MDHEN and SYDVKM. CDR3 residues: CASTLSRGRMGSQPQHF. CDR3 bases: TGTGCCAGCACTTTAAGCAGGGGCCGGATGGGGAGTCAGCCCCAGCATTTT.

This chain connects TRBV12-3 or TRBV12-4 to TRBJ2-1; the D gene is possibly TRBD2 (6 bases). There are 14 residues in the CDR3. Trimming removed 6 bases at V and 9 bases at J, with 18 bases between. Here the CDR3 reads CASSRLRLVGEQFF. Written as DNA, the CDR3 is TGTGCCAGCAGCCGTCTCAGACTAGTGGGTGAGCAGTTCTTC.

This clonotype was found a few times. The chain carries TRBV2 and TRBJ1-6; 8 bases are a match to TRBD1. The CDR3 has 14 residues. Germline V lookup: CDR1 SNHLY, CDR2 FYNNEI. The V gene end was trimmed by 6 bases and the J gene end by 7 bases; junction bases not matched to a gene: 5. The CDR3 here is CASRDGQGNSPLHF. In DNA form, the CDR3 reads TGTGCCAGCAGGGACGGACAGGGAAATTCACCCCTCCACTTT.

This clonotype was counted at least ten times. V gene TRBV5-6 combines with J gene TRBJ2-1, with D hard to call. The ends were cut back, 1 base at V and 5 bases at J, with 13 bases in the middle. The germline V gene has CDR1 SGHDT and CDR2 YYEEEE. This CDR3 has 15 residues. The CDR3 loop is CASSLLRVPHNEQFF. The CDR3 DNA sequence: TGTGCCAGCAGCTTGCTAAGGGTCCCCCACAATGAGCAGTTCTTC. Variable domain in full (rest from reference TRBV5-6 and TRBJ2-1): DAGVTQSPTHLIKTRGQQVTLRCSPKSGHDTVSWYQQALGQGPQFIFQYYEEEERQRGNFPDRFSGHQFPNYSSELNVNALLLGDSALYLCASSLLRVPHNEQFFGPGTRLTVL.

This clonotype occurred a few times. This chain connects TRBV20-1 to TRBJ1-1; D remains ambiguous. V was clipped by 2 bases and J by 1 base, with 14 bases between them. CDR1 and CDR2 (germline): DFQATT, SNEGSKA (reference sequence). This CDR3 comprises 15 residues. The CDR3 DNA follows: TGCAGTGCTAGACCCACCGGAGGTACGAACACTGAAGCTTTCTTT. Its protein product is CSARPTGGTNTEAFF.

This clonotype was detected ten times or more. The chain links TRBV12-3 or TRBV12-4 to TRBJ1-1; unclear D gene. Trimming removed 4 bases at V and 0 bases at J, with 21 bases between. The CDR3 runs to 18 residues. The CDR3 sequence is CASSSLHTTAAMNTEAFF. The CDR3 DNA follows: TGTGCCAGCAGTTCACTTCACACAACCGCCGCCATGAACACTGAAGCTTTCTTT.

This clonotype was observed many times. The V and J genes are TRBV29-1 and TRBJ1-1, with no clear D. This CDR3 is 13 amino acids long. V lost 4 bases and J lost 2, with 11 bases in between. Germline values: CDR1 SQVTM, CDR2 ANQGSEA. This chain's CDR3 is CSVAGRPNTEAFF. CDR3 nucleotides: TGCAGCGTTGCTGGCAGGCCCAACACTGAAGCTTTCTTT. The full variable domain, its missing parts supplied by reference TRBV29-1 and TRBJ1-1, is SAVISQKPSRDICQRGTSLTIQCQVDSQVTMMFWYRQQPGQSLTLIATANQGSEATYESGFVIDKFPISRPNLTFSTLTVSNMSPEDSSIYLCSVAGRPNTEAFFGQGTRLTVV.

This clonotype was counted ten times or more. The CDR3 loop reads CAGSGRLDNEQFF. The DNA for the CDR3 is TGTGCCGGGAGCGGGAGGCTAGACAATGAGCAGTTCTTC. This rearrangement joins TRBV12-3 or TRBV12-4 to TRBJ2-1, with 9 bases aligning to TRBD2. Trimming took 11 bases from V and 5 from J; bases not matched to a gene: 7. This CDR3 has 13 residues.

The sample holds many counts of this clonotype. The chain joins TRBV10-3 to TRBJ2-5; D is unclear. This CDR3 contains 9 residues. Trimming removed 11 bases at V and 6 bases at J, with 7 bases between. CDR1 ENHRY and CDR2 SYGVKD come from the germline V gene. Here the CDR3 reads CAQTQTQYF. In nucleotides, the CDR3 is TGTGCCCAAACCCAGACCCAGTACTTC.

In this sample, this clonotype turned up a few times. This chain joins TRBV5-5 and TRBJ2-2; 7 bases agree with TRBD2. With V trimmed by 7 bases and J by 3 bases, 18 bases remained unmatched. CDR1 is SGHKS and CDR2 is YYEKEE in the germline V gene (reference sequence). The CDR3 is 18 residues long. The chain's CDR3 is CASRVFAGGTMDTGELFF. CDR3 nucleotides: TGTGCCAGCCGCGTCTTCGCCGGAGGGACTATGGACACCGGGGAGCTGTTTTTT.

This clonotype was seen many times. The rearrangement uses TRBV7-9 and TRBJ1-2, with D perhaps TRBD1 (5 bases). Trimming took 5 bases from V and 7 from J, leaving 14 bases between them. Germline-derived CDR1 and CDR2 are SEHNR and FQNEAQ (reference sequence). The CDR3 length is 13 residues. CDR3 amino acids: CASSRGTQGGYTF. The DNA for the CDR3 is TGTGCCAGCAGCCGCGGGACCCAGGGTGGCTACACCTTC.

The chain has TRBV18 and TRBJ1-1; D not resolved. The CDR3 loop spans 16 amino acids. The germline V and J ends were trimmed by 3 bases and 0 bases, with 14 bases remaining between them. Germline V gene lookup returns CDR1 KGHSH and CDR2 LQKENI. The CDR3 nucleotides read TGTGCCAGCTCACCTCCGGACGGCAAAATGAACACTGAAGCTTTCTTT. It specifies CASSPPDGKMNTEAFF.

The V and J genes are TRBV4-2 and TRBJ1-2; D gene uncertain. Germline CDR1 and CDR2: LGHNA and YNFKEQ. The CDR3 loop spans 11 amino acids. The V end lost 3 bases, the J end lost 8 bases, and 7 bases lay between the germline ends. The CDR3 bases are TGTGCCAGCAGCCACAGTTCGGGCTACACCTTC. It translates to CASSHSSGYTF.

This clonotype was counted ten times or more. The gene calls are TRBV5-4 and TRBJ2-1, with TRBD2 matching over 11 bases. The CDR3 is made up of 14 amino acids. CDR1 is SGHNT and CDR2 is YYREEE in the germline V gene (reference sequence). The V and J ends lost 4 bases and 7 bases, in that order; junction bases with no gene match: 4. The CDR3 is CASSGGLAGNEQFF. CDR3 coding DNA: TGTGCCAGCAGCGGCGGACTAGCGGGTAATGAGCAGTTCTTC. The full variable domain, completed using reference TRBV5-4 and TRBJ2-1, is ETGVTQSPTHLIKTRGQQVTLRCSSQSGHNTVSWYQQALGQGPQFIFQYYREEENGRGNFPPRFSGLQFPNYSSELNVNALELDDSALYLCASSGGLAGNEQFFGPGTRLTVL.

This clonotype was seen many times. The rearrangement joins TRBV7-2 to TRBJ2-7, with TRBD2 matching over 7 bases. The germline gives CDR1 SGHTA, CDR2 FQGNSA. CDR3 length equals 15 residues. The V gene end was trimmed by 5 bases and the J gene end by 2 bases; junction bases not matched to a gene: 9. The CDR3 loop reads CASSAMGGGTYEQYF. In nucleotides, the CDR3 is TGTGCCAGCAGCGCCATGGGCGGGGGAACCTACGAGCAGTACTTC.

This clonotype was observed many times. This sequence joins TRBV12-3 or TRBV12-4 and TRBJ2-5; 7 bases match TRBD2. V dropped 2 bases and J dropped 0; count of bases not matched to a gene: 3. The CDR3 length is 15 residues. The CDR3 nucleotides read TGTGCCAGCAGTTTAAGGGGACTACACCAAGAGACCCAGTACTTC. Translation gives CASSLRGLHQETQYF.

This clonotype was found many times. This chain uses TRBV3-1 with TRBJ1-2; 8 nucleotides agree with TRBD1. The CDR3 totals 15 residues. V lost 0 bases to trimming and J lost 3 bases; unmatched junction nucleotides: 3. Germline CDR1 reads LGHDT; CDR2 reads YNNKEL (reference sequence). CDR3 region: CASSQDQGAYYGYTF. The CDR3 DNA follows: TGTGCCAGCAGCCAAGATCAGGGGGCTTACTATGGCTACACCTTC.

This clonotype has at least ten counts. The chain links TRBV5-4 to TRBJ2-3; 11 bases map to TRBD1. The CDR3 length is 16 residues. Germline assignment: CDR1 SGHNT and CDR2 YYREEE (reference sequence). V was clipped by 1 base and J by 3 bases; unmatched bases: 4. The CDR3 here is CASSLPGQGATDTQYF. CDR3 nucleotide sequence: TGTGCCAGCAGCTTGCCTGGACAGGGGGCAACAGATACGCAGTATTTT.

This clonotype was observed many times. V gene TRBV29-1 combines with J gene TRBJ2-2; 9 positions agree with TRBD1. In germline, CDR1 is SQVTM, CDR2 ANQGSEA. The CDR3 extends over 14 amino acids. V dropped 6 bases and J dropped 0; count of bases not matched to a gene: 2. CDR3 region: CSVDRGANTGELFF. CDR3 coding DNA: TGCAGCGTGGACAGGGGTGCGAACACCGGGGAGCTGTTTTTT.

This clonotype was detected a few times. With a much larger clone just one base away, this may be a read error. The chain combines TRBV2 with TRBJ1-2; the D is unclear. The CDR3 runs to 12 residues. Germline loops: CDR1 SNHLY, CDR2 FYNNEI. CDR3 loop: CATGREIYDYTF. The CDR3 DNA reads TGTGCCACTGGACGGGAGATCTATGACTACACCTTC.

Many counts were recorded for this clonotype. This chain joins TRBV12-3 or TRBV12-4 and TRBJ2-3; TRBD2 agrees at 9 bases. V gave up 4 bases and J gave up 7 bases; unmatched junction bases: 6. This CDR3 comprises 14 residues. CDR3 nucleotide sequence: TGTGCCAGCAGTTCGGGACTAGCAGGGAATACGCAGTATTTT. This codes for CASSSGLAGNTQYF.

Note on this clonotype: This may be a read error: a much more frequent sequence differs by one nucleotide. This chain uses TRBV5-6 with TRBJ2-7, with D perhaps matching TRBD1 (5 bases). The CDR3 has 12 residues. Germline V gene data show CDR1 as SGHDT and CDR2 as YYEEEE. This CDR3 is CTSSPTRGEQYF. The CDR3 coding sequence is TGTACCAGCAGTCCCACAAGGGGCGAGCAGTACTTC. Full variable domain (outside the CDR3, taken from reference TRBV5-6 and TRBJ2-7): DAGVTQSPTHLIKTRGQQVTLRCSPKSGHDTVSWYQQALGQGPQFIFQYYEEEERQRGNFPDRFSGHQFPNYSSELNVNALLLGDSALYLCTSSPTRGEQYFGPGTRLTVT.

Concerning this clonotype itself: A much larger clone lies one base from this, so it may be a read error. This chain joins TRBV7-2 and TRBJ2-3; D not resolved. The CDR3 is made up of 15 amino acids. Germline CDR1 reads SGHTA; CDR2 reads FQGNSA. The CDR3 here is CASSTRLVHTDTQCF. The CDR3 DNA reads as TGTGCCAGCAGCACGAGACTGGTGCACACAGATACGCAGTGTTTT.

This clonotype was seen a single time. The rearrangement uses TRBV19 and TRBJ2-1, with D perhaps matching TRBD1 (6 bases). Germline values: CDR1 LNHDA, CDR2 SQIVND (reference sequence). V dropped 8 bases and J dropped 3 bases, with 23 bases sitting between them. CDR3 length equals 17 residues. The CDR3 DNA reads TGTGCCAGTTCTCGGATCCACCACCGGACAGACTACAATGAGCAGTTCTTC. It codes for CASSRIHHRTDYNEQFF. The full variable domain, rest sourced from reference TRBV19 and TRBJ2-1, is DGGITQSPKYLFRKEGQNVTLSCEQNLNHDAMYWYRQDPGQGLRLIYYSQIVNDFQKGDIAEGYSVSREKKESFPLTVTSAQKNPTAFYLCASSRIHHRTDYNEQFFGPGTRLTVL.

The chain carries TRBV5-1 and TRBJ2-2, with D perhaps matching TRBD2 (5 bases). Trimming shortened V by 4 bases and J by 5 bases, and 12 bases separated the two germline ends. Germline loops: CDR1 SGHRS, CDR2 YFSETQ. CDR3 length: 14 residues. The CDR3: CASSTIGETGELFF. Written as DNA, the CDR3 is TGCGCCAGCAGCACGATTGGGGAGACCGGGGAGCTGTTTTTT.

This clonotype was detected many times. The chain combines TRBV20-1 with TRBJ1-1, with TRBD1 as a possible D gene (5 bases). Trimming took off 0 bases at V and 4 bases at J, with 12 bases between the two ends. The CDR3 runs to 14 residues. Germline V gene lookup returns CDR1 DFQATT and CDR2 SNEGSKA (reference sequence). This CDR3 reads CSARDRAGFTEAFF. The CDR3, as DNA: TGCAGTGCTAGAGATCGGGCAGGGTTCACTGAAGCTTTCTTT.

This clonotype was detected ten times or more. The gene calls are TRBV10-1 and TRBJ1-1; 7 nucleotides line up with TRBD1. Germline V CDR1 and CDR2: WNHNN, SYGVQD (reference sequence). The CDR3 runs to 14 residues. Trimming removed 3 bases from V and 0 bases from J; junction bases left unmatched: 1. CDR3 amino acids: CASSDGTVNTEAFF. The CDR3 DNA sequence: TGCGCCAGCAGTGACGGGACAGTGAACACTGAAGCTTTCTTT.

This clonotype was counted ten times or more. The gene calls are TRBV29-1 and TRBJ2-7; 10 bases map to TRBD2. V dropped 0 bases and J dropped 3; count of bases not matched to a gene: 5. The CDR3 length is 15 residues. Per the germline V gene, CDR1 is SQVTM and CDR2 is ANQGSEA. In DNA form, the CDR3 reads TGCAGCGTTGAAGATGGGCGACTAGCGGGCTACGAGCAGTACTTC. Its translation is CSVEDGRLAGYEQYF.

Only a few counts were recorded for this clonotype. This chain links TRBV30 with TRBJ2-7, with D perhaps TRBD1 or TRBD2 (5 bases each). V dropped 0 bases and J dropped 3 bases, with 15 bases sitting between them. Germline CDR1 reads GTSNPN; CDR2 reads SVGIG (reference sequence). The CDR3 is made up of 15 amino acids. The CDR3 sequence: CAWSVSGLTGYEQYF. CDR3 bases: TGTGCCTGGAGTGTGTCGGGGCTGACGGGCTACGAGCAGTACTTC.

This clonotype was seen ten or more times. J is TRBJ1-4 and V is TRBV5-1; no definite D call. V was trimmed by 0 bases and J by 8 bases, leaving 11 bases between them. Looked up from germline, CDR1 is SGHRS and CDR2 is YFSETQ. There are 14 residues in the CDR3. CDR3 sequence: CASSLGQVYEKLFF. In nucleotides, the CDR3 is TGCGCCAGCAGCTTGGGTCAGGTATACGAAAAACTGTTTTTT. The whole variable domain, remainder taken from reference TRBV5-1 and TRBJ1-4, is KAGVTQTPRYLIKTRGQQVTLSCSPISGHRSVSWYQQTPGQGLQFLFEYFSETQRNKGNFPGRFSGRQFSNSRSEMNVSTLELGDSALYLCASSLGQVYEKLFFGSGTQLSVL.

This clonotype was recorded many times. J is TRBJ2-3 and V is TRBV11-2; D may correspond to TRBD1 or TRBD2 (6 bases each). Trimming cost V 5 bases and J 2 bases, with 14 bases left between them. Germline V gene lookup returns CDR1 SGHAT and CDR2 FQNNGV. The CDR3 has 15 residues. The CDR3 coding sequence is TGTGCCAGCAGCCTAGCCGGGGGCAACACAGATACGCAGTATTTT. Residues: CASSLAGGNTDTQYF.